Listed below are T cell receptor beta chains from one sample, sequenced in a study of breast tumors, draining lymph nodes, adjacent tissues. TCRdb ran MiXCR on the multiplex PCR reads and lists one entry per CDR3 protein. This sample carries 200,000 to 250,000 distinct CDR3 sequences, around 34% of them seen once, and the ten largest clones take 3% to 4%. Input material: axillary lymph node tissue. These receptors all come from a female donor with breast cancer. Some clones in this sample may be carry-over from other donors' samples. Each CDR3 is given with its conserved first and last residue. D genes are given only for firm matches. Only part of the rows carry a size: once, few, many, or a class if the clone is expanded.

TRBD1	TRBV10-3	TRBJ2-7	.	CATGQGSHGEQYF	TGTGCCACTGGACAGGGGTCCCACGGCGAGCAGTACTTC
.	TRBV14	TRBJ2-7	many	CASSQAGGLFYEQYF	TGTGCCAGCAGCCAAGCTGGGGGCCTGTTCTACGAGCAGTACTTC
.	TRBV2	TRBJ1-4	.	CASSVRATNEKLFF	TGTGCCAGCAGTGTTCGAGCAACTAATGAAAAACTGTTTTTT
.	TRBV24-1	TRBJ1-2	many	CATSDPGTNYGYTF	TGTGCCACCAGTGATCCAGGGACTAACTATGGCTACACCTTC
TRBD1	TRBV7-9	TRBJ1-4	.	CASSLAGGGQSNGKLFF	TGTGCCAGCAGCTTAGCGGGAGGGGGCCAGAGTAATGGAAAACTGTTTTTT
TRBD1	TRBV6-2/TRBV6-3	TRBJ1-2	few	CASSYGTGTGYTF	TGTGCCAGCAGTTACGGGACAGGGACCGGCTACACCTTC
.	TRBV3-1	TRBJ1-4	.	CASSPGTRNNEKLFF	TGTGCCAGCAGCCCCGGGACAAGAAATAATGAAAAACTGTTTTTT
TRBD1	TRBV11-2	TRBJ2-2	many	CASSHRQGRGTGELFF	TGTGCCAGCAGCCACAGACAGGGCCGCGGCACCGGGGAGCTGTTTTTT
TRBD2	TRBV7-8	TRBJ2-1	many	CASSLGLAVYNEQFF	TGTGCCAGCAGCTTAGGACTAGCGGTGTACAATGAGCAGTTCTTC
.	TRBV19	TRBJ1-5	many	CASSKRYNQPQHF	TGTGCCAGTAGTAAGAGGTACAATCAGCCCCAGCATTTT
.	TRBV20-1	TRBJ1-2	many	CSAWTAGLYGYTF	TGCAGTGCTTGGACGGCCGGATTATATGGCTACACCTTC
.	TRBV6-1	TRBJ1-5	many	CASSEARDIYSNQPQHF	TGTGCCAGCAGTGAAGCAAGGGACATTTATAGCAATCAGCCCCAGCATTTT
TRBD2	TRBV9	TRBJ2-1	many	CASSLSIAGGDNEQFF	TGTGCCAGCAGCCTATCCATAGCGGGAGGGGATAATGAGCAGTTCTTC
.	TRBV5-1	TRBJ1-6	many	CASRDGGINSPLHF	TGCGCCAGCCGCGATGGGGGTATCAATTCACCCCTCCACTTT
.	TRBV18	TRBJ2-7	.	CASSPNVGDNYEQYF	TGTGCCAGCTCACCCAACGTTGGGGACAACTACGAGCAGTACTTC
.	TRBV7-6	TRBJ1-5	many	CASSSTIWGNQPQHF	TGTGCCAGCAGCTCCACTATCTGGGGCAATCAGCCCCAGCATTTT
TRBD1	TRBV12-5	TRBJ1-6	many	CASGPGQGYGPLHF	TGTGCTAGTGGTCCGGGACAGGGGTATGGACCCCTCCACTTT
.	TRBV5-4	TRBJ2-2	many	CASSSSPGADGELFF	TGTGCCAGCAGTTCGAGTCCAGGGGCTGACGGGGAGCTGTTTTTT
.	TRBV24-1	TRBJ1-3	.	CATSAAGSGNTIYF	TGCGCCACCAGTGCCGCAGGGTCTGGAAACACCATATATTTT
.	TRBV28	TRBJ1-5	.	CASNTVEGWQPQHF	TGTGCCAGCAACACCGTGGAGGGGTGGCAGCCCCAGCATTTT
.	TRBV20-1	TRBJ2-5	many	CSASLSTMRQETQYF	TGCAGTGCTAGTCTATCGACAATGCGACAAGAGACCCAGTACTTC
.	TRBV27	TRBJ1-2	few	CASSTGSSYYGYTF	TGTGCCAGCAGTACCGGGTCCTCCTACTATGGCTACACCTTC
.	TRBV19	TRBJ1-2	many	CASSIGGIGYGYTF	TGTGCCAGTAGTATCGGAGGAATTGGGTATGGCTACACCTTC
.	TRBV5-1	TRBJ2-1	many	CASSRDYNEQFF	TGCGCCAGCAGCCGGGACTACAATGAGCAGTTCTTC
TRBD2	TRBV4-3	TRBJ2-1	.	CASSQDLAASHNEQFF	TGCGCCAGCAGCCAAGATCTAGCGGCCTCCCACAATGAGCAGTTCTTC
TRBD2	TRBV6-6	TRBJ2-7	few	CASSHHTGGRTYEQYF	TGTGCCAGCAGTCACCACACCGGGGGGAGGACCTACGAGCAGTACTTC
TRBD1	TRBV10-3	TRBJ1-5	many	CAIRGTEGQPQHF	TGTGCCATCAGGGGGACAGAGGGGCAGCCCCAGCATTTT
TRBD1	TRBV6-5	TRBJ2-6	many	CASSYGTGQPGANVLTF	TGTGCCAGCAGTTACGGGACAGGGCAACCTGGGGCCAACGTCCTGACTTTC
.	TRBV18	TRBJ1-2	many	CASSPLAQDGYTF	TGTGCCAGCTCACCTTTGGCCCAAGATGGCTACACCTTC
TRBD2	TRBV6-2/TRBV6-3	TRBJ2-3	.	CASRPSGRANRADTQYF	TGTGCCAGCAGGCCCAGCGGGAGGGCCAATCGCGCAGATACGCAGTATTTT
.	TRBV2	TRBJ2-2	many	CASSEWTTTGELFF	TGTGCCAGCAGTGAATGGACCACCACCGGGGAGCTGTTTTTT
TRBD2	TRBV24-1	TRBJ2-2	many	CATSDISGGTGELFF	TGTGCCACCAGTGATATTTCGGGGGGTACCGGGGAGCTGTTTTTT
.	TRBV2	TRBJ2-3	many	CASKRLVSADTQYF	TGTGCCAGCAAAAGGCTCGTCTCGGCAGATACGCAGTATTTT
TRBD2	TRBV29-1	TRBJ2-7	many	CSVEGSGSYEQYF	TGCAGCGTTGAAGGGAGCGGGAGCTACGAGCAGTACTTC
.	TRBV5-1	TRBJ2-7	.	CASSYHMQAQRYF	TGCGCCAGCAGCTATCACATGCAGGCACAGAGGTACTTC
.	TRBV3-1	TRBJ2-2	few	CASSQDSESRRKELFF	TGTGCCAGCAGCCAAGATAGCGAATCCCGTCGGAAGGAGCTGTTTTTT
.	TRBV24-1	TRBJ2-2	.	CATQSLGLGTGELFF	TGTGCCACCCAGAGTTTAGGGTTGGGCACCGGGGAGCTGTTTTTT
.	TRBV10-3	TRBJ1-5	.	CAISQERNQPQHF	TGTGCCATCAGTCAGGAGCGCAATCAGCCCCAGCATTTT
.	TRBV20-1	TRBJ1-2	many	CSAPPGSTYGYTF	TGCAGTGCCCCCCCAGGATCCACTTATGGCTACACCTTC
.	TRBV12-3/TRBV12-4	TRBJ2-2	many	CASSQTRDGELFF	TGTGCCAGCAGCCAGACTCGGGACGGGGAGCTGTTTTTT
.	TRBV15	TRBJ2-3	.	CVTSRDRHMQYF	TGTGTCACCAGCAGAGACAGGCATATGCAGTATTTT